This TCR beta chain derives from a study of T cells in Graves' hyperthyroidism and ophthalmopathy. Turning to the study itself: Peripheral blood was secured at the point of initial diagnosis, before any treatment.

From RNA transcripts, TCR beta CDR3 regions were amplified. TCR CDR3 underwent first-round RT-PCR with the HTBI primer set. TCRdb re-analysed the multiplex PCR reads in MiXCR, keeping a single row per CDR3 protein. Among around 700,000 distinct CDR3 sequences listed, about a third were seen once. This clonotype appeared a few times. Patients aged 18 to 65 had newly diagnosed hyperthyroidism of under 2 months' duration. Uncontrolled infection, other autoimmune disease, pregnancy or lactation disqualified patients from enrolment. Each diagnosis drew on symptoms, thyroxine, TRAb, thyroid ultrasound and orbital computed tomography findings. In germline, CDR1 is SGHTA, CDR2 FQGTGA. V gave up 0 bases and J gave up 0 bases, with 5 bases separating them. This CDR3 is 14 amino acids long.

This clonotype originated in a woman aged 40 to 50 with Graves' hyperthyroidism. The sample was blood. The chain combines TRBV7-3 with TRBJ1-2, with D unclear. CDR3 coding DNA: TGTGCCAGCAGCTTAACTGCAGCTAACTATGGCTACACCTTC. Amino acids: CASSLTAANYGYTF.